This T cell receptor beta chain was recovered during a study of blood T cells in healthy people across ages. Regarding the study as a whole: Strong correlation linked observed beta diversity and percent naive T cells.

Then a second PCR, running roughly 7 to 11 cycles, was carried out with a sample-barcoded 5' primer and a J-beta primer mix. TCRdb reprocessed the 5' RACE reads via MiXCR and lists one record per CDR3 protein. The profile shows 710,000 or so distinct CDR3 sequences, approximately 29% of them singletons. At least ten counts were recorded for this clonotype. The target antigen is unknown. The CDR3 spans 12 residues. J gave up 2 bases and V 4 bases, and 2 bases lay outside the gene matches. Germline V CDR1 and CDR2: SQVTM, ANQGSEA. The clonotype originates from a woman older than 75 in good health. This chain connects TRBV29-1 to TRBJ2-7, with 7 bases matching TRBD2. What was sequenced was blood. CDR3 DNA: TGCAGCGTTGTGGGGGGGGCCTACGAGCAGTACTTC. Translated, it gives CSVVGGAYEQYF.